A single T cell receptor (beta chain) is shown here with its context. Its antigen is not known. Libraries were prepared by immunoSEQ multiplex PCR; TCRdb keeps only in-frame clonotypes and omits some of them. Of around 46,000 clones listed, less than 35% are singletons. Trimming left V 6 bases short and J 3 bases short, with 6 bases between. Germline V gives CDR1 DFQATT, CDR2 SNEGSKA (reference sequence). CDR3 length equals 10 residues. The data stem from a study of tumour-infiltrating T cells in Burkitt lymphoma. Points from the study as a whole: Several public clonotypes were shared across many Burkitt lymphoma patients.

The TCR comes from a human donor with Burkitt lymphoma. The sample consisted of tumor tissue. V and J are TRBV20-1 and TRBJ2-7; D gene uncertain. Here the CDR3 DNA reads TGCAGTGCACAGAACTACGAGCAGTACTTC. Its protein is CSAQNYEQYF.